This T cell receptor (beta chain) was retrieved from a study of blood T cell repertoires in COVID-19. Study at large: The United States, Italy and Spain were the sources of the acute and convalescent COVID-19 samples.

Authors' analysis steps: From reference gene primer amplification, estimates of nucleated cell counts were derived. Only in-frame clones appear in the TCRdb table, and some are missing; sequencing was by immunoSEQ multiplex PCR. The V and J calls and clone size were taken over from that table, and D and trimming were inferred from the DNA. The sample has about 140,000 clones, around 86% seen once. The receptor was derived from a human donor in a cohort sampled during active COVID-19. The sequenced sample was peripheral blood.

The CDR3 reads CASSQKASGGGQETQYF. The CDR3 DNA reads TGCGCCAGCAGCCAAAAGGCTAGCGGGGGGGGGCAAGAGACCCAGTACTTC. The chain has TRBV4-1 and TRBJ2-5; 12 bases align to TRBD2. This CDR3 spans 17 amino acids. Trimming at V came to 2 bases and at J to 2 bases, leaving 6 bases not matched to a gene. Germline V gene data show CDR1 as MGHRA and CDR2 as YSYEKL.